Listed here are 5 T cell receptor beta chains from one sample, sequenced in a study of T cell repertoires in cytomegalovirus infection. MiXCR, applied by TCRdb to the reads, yields one record per CDR3 protein. The data hold a few hundred thousand distinct CDR3 sequences, with 25% to 35% observed a single time. These TCRs are of unknown antigen specificity. Source: cultured PBMCs, taken from culture after CMV antigen stimulation. The receptors originated from a human donor in good health (CMV status not recorded). Some clones in this sample may be carry-over from other donors' samples.

This clonotype was observed a few times. This chain joins TRBV28 and TRBJ1-5; 10 bases are shared with TRBD1. Germline trimming cut 5 bases from V and 6 bases from J; bases unmatched to any gene: 10. This CDR3 comprises 16 residues. The germline V gene has CDR1 MDHEN and CDR2 SYDVKM. CDR3 nucleotides: TGTGCCAGCAGTATCTGGACAGGGGGATTCGGTCAGCCCCAGCATTTT. Translating it yields CASSIWTGGFGQPQHF.

The J gene is TRBJ1-1, the V gene TRBV7-4; D is uncertain. Germline values: CDR1 SGHVT, CDR2 SQSDAQ. CDR3 length equals 14 residues. The V end was cut by 0 bases, the J end by 6 bases, with 11 bases between. The CDR3 loop is CASSLAQEIPEAFF. CDR3 coding DNA: TGTGCCAGCAGCTTAGCCCAGGAGATACCTGAAGCTTTCTTT.

This chain connects TRBV12-3 or TRBV12-4 to TRBJ2-5, with D perhaps matching TRBD1 or TRBD2 (5 bases each). The CDR3 extends over 12 amino acids. V was cut by 3 bases and J by 5 bases, with 7 bases left in between. CDR3 nucleotides: TGTGCCAGCAGTTTCTGGGGGGAGACCCAGTACTTC. This gives the protein CASSFWGETQYF.

The V call is TRBV27, the J call TRBJ2-3; D remains unclear. V gave up 7 bases and J gave up 0 bases, with 20 bases separating them. Germline V gene lookup returns CDR1 MNHEY and CDR2 SMNVEV (reference sequence). CDR3 length: 17 residues. CDR3 loop: CASTESVGDFSTDTQYF. CDR3 coding DNA: TGTGCCAGCACCGAATCAGTAGGAGATTTTAGCACAGATACGCAGTATTTT.

The chain employs TRBV15 and TRBJ1-1; D is unresolved. The V end was cut by 0 bases, the J end by 11 bases, with 10 bases between. Germline CDR1 LNHNV, CDR2 YYDKDF (reference sequence). The CDR3 loop spans 12 amino acids. The CDR3 here is CATSRERVTAFF. Here the CDR3 DNA reads TGTGCCACCAGCAGAGAAAGAGTTACGGCTTTCTTT.